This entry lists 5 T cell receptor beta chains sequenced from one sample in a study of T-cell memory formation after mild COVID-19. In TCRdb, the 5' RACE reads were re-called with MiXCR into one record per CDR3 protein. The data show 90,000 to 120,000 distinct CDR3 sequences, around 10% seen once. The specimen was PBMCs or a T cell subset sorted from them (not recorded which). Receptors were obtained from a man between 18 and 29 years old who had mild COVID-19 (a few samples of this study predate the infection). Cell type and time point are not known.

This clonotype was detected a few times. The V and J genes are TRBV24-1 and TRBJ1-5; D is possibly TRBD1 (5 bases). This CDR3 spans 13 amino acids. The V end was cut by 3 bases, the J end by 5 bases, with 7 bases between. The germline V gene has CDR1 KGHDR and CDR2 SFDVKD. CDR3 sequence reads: CATSDGAHQPQHF. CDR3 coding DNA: TGTGCCACCAGTGATGGGGCTCATCAGCCCCAGCATTTT.

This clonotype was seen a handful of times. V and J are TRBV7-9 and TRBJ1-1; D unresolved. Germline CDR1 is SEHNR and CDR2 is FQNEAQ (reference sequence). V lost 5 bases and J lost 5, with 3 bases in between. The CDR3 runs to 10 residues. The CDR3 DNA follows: TGTGCCAGCAGCCATACTGAAGCTTTCTTT. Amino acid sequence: CASSHTEAFF.

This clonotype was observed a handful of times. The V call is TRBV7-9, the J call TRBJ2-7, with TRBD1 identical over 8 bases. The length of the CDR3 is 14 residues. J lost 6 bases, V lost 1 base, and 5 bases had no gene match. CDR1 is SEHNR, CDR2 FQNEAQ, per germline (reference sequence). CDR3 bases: TGTGCCAGCAGCTTAGTGCAGGGGGCCACCGAGCAGTACTTC. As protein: CASSLVQGATEQYF.

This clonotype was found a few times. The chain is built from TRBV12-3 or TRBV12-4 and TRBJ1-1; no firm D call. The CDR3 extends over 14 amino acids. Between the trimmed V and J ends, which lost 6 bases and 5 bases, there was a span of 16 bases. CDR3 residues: CASSHSTRGTEAFF. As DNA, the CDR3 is TGTGCCAGCAGCCATTCAACCCGAGGGACTGAAGCTTTCTTT.

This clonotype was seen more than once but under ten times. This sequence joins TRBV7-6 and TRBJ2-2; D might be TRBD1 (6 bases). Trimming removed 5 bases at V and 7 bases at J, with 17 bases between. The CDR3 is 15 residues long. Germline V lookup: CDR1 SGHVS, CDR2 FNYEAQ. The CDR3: CASSPTGRYGGELFF. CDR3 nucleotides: TGTGCCAGCAGCCCAACAGGGAGATATGGCGGGGAGCTGTTTTTT.